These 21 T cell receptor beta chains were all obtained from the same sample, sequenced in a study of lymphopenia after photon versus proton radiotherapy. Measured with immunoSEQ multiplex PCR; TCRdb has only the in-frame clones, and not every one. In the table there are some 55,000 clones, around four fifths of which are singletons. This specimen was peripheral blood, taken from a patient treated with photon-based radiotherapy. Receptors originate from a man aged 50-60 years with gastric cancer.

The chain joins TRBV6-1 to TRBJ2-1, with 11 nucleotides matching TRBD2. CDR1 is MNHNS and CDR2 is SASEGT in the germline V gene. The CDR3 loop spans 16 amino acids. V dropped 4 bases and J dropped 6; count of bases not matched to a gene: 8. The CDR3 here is CASSGLAGGLGNEQFF. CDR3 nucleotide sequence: TGTGCCAGCAGTGGATTAGCGGGAGGGCTGGGCAATGAGCAGTTCTTC.

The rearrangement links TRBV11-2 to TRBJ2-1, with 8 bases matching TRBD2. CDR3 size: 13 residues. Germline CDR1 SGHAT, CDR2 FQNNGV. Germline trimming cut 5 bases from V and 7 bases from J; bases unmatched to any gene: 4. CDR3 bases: TGTGCCAGCAGCAACCCGGGGGGGAATGAGCAGTTCTTC. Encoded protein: CASSNPGGNEQFF.

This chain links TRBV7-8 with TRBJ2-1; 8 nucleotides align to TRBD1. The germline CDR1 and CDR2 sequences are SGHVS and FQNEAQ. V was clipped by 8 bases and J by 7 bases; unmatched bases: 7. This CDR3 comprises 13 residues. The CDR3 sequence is CASWDRRVNEQFF. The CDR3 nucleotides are TGTGCCAGCTGGGACAGGAGGGTGAATGAGCAGTTCTTC.

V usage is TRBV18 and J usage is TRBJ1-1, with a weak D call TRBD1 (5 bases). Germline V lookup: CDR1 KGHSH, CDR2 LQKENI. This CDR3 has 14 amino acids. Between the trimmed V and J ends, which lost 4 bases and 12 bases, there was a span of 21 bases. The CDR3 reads CASSRLGTEDQTFF. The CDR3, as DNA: TGTGCCAGCTCACGACTCGGGACGGAGGATCAAACTTTCTTT.

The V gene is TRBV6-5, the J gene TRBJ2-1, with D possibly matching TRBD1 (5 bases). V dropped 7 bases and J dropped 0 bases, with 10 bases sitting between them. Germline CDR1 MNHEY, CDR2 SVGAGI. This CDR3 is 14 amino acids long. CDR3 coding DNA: TGTGCCAGCAAAGCAAGGGGCTCCTACAATGAGCAGTTCTTC. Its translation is CASKARGSYNEQFF.

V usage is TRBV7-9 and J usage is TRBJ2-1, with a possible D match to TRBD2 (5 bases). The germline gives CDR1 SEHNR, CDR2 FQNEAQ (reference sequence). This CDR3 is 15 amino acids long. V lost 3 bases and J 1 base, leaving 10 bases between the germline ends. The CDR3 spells CASSFAGNSYNEQFF. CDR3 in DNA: TGTGCCAGCAGCTTCGCCGGGAATTCCTACAATGAGCAGTTCTTC.

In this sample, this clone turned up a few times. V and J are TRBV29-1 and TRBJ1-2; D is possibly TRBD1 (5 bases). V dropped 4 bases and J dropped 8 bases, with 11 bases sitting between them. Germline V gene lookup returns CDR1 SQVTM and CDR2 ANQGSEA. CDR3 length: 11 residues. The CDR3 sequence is CSVVSGNGYTF. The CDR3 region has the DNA TGCAGCGTTGTATCAGGGAACGGCTACACCTTC.

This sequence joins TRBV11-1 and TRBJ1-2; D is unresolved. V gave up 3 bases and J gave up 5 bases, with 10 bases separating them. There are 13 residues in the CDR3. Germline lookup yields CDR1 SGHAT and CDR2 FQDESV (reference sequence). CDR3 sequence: CASSFSQAYGYTF. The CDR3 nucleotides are TGTGCCAGCAGCTTTAGCCAGGCTTATGGCTACACCTTC.

The CDR3 bases are TGTGCCAGCAGCTTGGACAGGGGCGGGCATGGCTACACCTTC. This encodes CASSLDRGGHGYTF. The chain joins TRBV5-8 to TRBJ1-2; 7 bases match TRBD1. CDR3 length: 14 residues. The germline gives CDR1 SGHTS, CDR2 YDEGEE. V lost 0 bases, J lost 6 bases, and 5 bases stayed unmatched.

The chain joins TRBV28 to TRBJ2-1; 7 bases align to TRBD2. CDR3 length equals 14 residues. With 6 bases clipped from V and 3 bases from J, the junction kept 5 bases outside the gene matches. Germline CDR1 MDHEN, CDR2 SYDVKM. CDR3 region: CASSQRGLYNEQFF. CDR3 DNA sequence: TGTGCCAGCAGCCAGCGGGGCCTCTACAATGAGCAGTTCTTC.

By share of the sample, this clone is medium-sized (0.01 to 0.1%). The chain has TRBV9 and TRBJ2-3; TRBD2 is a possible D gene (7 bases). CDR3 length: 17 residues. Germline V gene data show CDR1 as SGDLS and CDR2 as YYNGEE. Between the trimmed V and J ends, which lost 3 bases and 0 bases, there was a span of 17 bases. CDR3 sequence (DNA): TGTGCCAGCAGCGGGGGGCCAGGAGCGGGGAGCACAGATACGCAGTATTTT. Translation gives CASSGGPGAGSTDTQYF.

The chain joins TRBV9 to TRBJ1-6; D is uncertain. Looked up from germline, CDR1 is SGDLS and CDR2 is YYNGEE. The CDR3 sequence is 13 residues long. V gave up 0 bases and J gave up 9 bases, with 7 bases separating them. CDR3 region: CASSVGSSSPLHF. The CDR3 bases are TGTGCCAGCAGCGTAGGGTCGTCTTCACCCCTCCACTTT. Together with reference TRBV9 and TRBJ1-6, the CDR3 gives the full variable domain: DSGVTQTPKHLITATGQRVTLRCSPRSGDLSVYWYQQSLDQGLQFLIQYYNGEERAKGNILERFSAQQFPDLHSELNLSSLELGDSALYFCASSVGSSSPLHFGNGTRLTVT.

The CDR3 loop is CASSLGVPYEQYF. CDR3 nucleotides: TGTGCCAGCAGCTTAGGGGTCCCCTACGAGCAGTACTTC. V usage is TRBV7-2 and J usage is TRBJ2-7; D not resolved. The germline gives CDR1 SGHTA, CDR2 FQGNSA. V was shortened by 1 base and J by 2 bases, with 6 bases between the two germline ends. The CDR3 covers 13 residues. Based on the CDR3 plus reference TRBV7-2 and TRBJ2-7, the full variable domain is GAGVSQSPSNKVTEKGKDVELRCDPISGHTALYWYRQSLGQGLEFLIYFQGNSAPDKSGLPSDRFSAERTGGSVSTLTIQRTQQEDSAVYLCASSLGVPYEQYFGPGTRLTVT.

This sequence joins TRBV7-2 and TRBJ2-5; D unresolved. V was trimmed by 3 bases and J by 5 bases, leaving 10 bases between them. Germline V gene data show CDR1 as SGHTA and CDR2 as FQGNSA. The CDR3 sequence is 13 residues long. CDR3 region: CASSFRGRETQYF. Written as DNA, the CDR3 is TGTGCCAGCAGCTTCCGAGGCCGGGAGACCCAGTACTTC.

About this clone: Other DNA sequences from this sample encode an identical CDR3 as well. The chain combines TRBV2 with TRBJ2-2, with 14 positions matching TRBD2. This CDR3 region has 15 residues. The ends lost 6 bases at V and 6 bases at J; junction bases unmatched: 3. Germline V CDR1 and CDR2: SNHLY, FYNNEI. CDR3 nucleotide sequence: TGTGCCAGCAGGGGGACTAGCGGGAGTCCCGGGGAGCTGTTTTTT. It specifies CASRGTSGSPGELFF.

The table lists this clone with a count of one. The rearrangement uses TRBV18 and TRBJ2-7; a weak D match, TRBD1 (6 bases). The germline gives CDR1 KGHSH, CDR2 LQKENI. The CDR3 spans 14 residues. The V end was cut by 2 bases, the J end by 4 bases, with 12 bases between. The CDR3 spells CASSPSVGGYEQYF. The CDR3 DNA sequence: TGTGCCAGCTCACCATCCGTAGGGGGATACGAGCAGTACTTC.

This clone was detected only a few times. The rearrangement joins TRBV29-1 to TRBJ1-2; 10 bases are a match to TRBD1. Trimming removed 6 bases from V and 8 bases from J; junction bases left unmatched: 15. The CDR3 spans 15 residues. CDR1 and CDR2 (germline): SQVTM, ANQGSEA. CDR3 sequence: CSVRDPGDRGFGYTF. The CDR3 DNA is TGCAGCGTCAGGGACCCGGGGGACAGGGGTTTCGGCTACACCTTC.

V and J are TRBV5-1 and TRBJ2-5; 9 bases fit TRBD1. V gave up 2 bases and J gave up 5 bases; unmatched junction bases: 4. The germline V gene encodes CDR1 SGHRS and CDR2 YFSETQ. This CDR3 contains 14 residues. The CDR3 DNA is TGCGCCAGCAGCTTCCTACAGGGGGCCGAGACCCAGTACTTC. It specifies CASSFLQGAETQYF.

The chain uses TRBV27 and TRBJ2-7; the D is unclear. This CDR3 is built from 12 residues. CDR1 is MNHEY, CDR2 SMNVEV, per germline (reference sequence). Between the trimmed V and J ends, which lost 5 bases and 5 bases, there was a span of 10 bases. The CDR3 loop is CASSPSRNEQYF. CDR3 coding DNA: TGTGCCAGCAGTCCCTCCAGGAACGAGCAGTACTTC.

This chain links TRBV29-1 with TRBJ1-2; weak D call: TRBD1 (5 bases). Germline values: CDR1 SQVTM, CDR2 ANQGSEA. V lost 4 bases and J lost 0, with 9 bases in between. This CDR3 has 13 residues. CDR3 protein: CSVARGSNYGYTF. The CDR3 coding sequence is TGCAGCGTTGCAAGGGGTTCTAACTATGGCTACACCTTC.

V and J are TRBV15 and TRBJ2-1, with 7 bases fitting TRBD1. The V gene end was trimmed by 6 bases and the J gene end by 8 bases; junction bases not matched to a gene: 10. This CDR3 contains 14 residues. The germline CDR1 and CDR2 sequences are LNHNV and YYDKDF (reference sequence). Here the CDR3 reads CATSHRQGGDEQFF. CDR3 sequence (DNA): TGTGCCACCAGTCACCGACAGGGTGGGGATGAGCAGTTCTTC.